The next 13 T cell receptor beta chains were all read from a single sample in a study of control samples from healthy donors and cancer patients. Data came from immunoSEQ multiplex PCR; TCRdb stores just in-frame clones and leaves some out. The sample shows about 55,000 clones, approximately 88% of them seen only once. What was sequenced was blood. These receptors were collected from a man aged 50-60 years in good health.

The chain combines TRBV6-2 or TRBV6-3 with TRBJ2-7; TRBD1 matches at 9 bases. This CDR3 has 14 amino acids. Germline values: CDR1 MNHEY, CDR2 SVGEGT. Trimming took 6 bases from V and 3 from J; bases not matched to a gene: 6. Here the CDR3 reads CASSPTGGFYEQYF. The CDR3, as DNA: TGTGCCAGCAGCCCGACAGGGGGGTTCTACGAGCAGTACTTC.

This chain joins TRBV13 and TRBJ2-5; D is unclear. CDR1 and CDR2 (germline): PRHDT, FYEKMQ (reference sequence). Trimming stripped 3 bases from V and 4 bases from J, with 9 bases between. CDR3 size: 13 residues. The CDR3 protein is CASSFRPGETQYF. The CDR3 nucleotides read TGTGCCAGCAGCTTTCGACCAGGAGAGACCCAGTACTTC.

The chain uses TRBV6-5 and TRBJ1-5; D uncertain. V was shortened by 5 bases and J by 0 bases, with 8 bases between the two germline ends. Germline CDR1 MNHEY, CDR2 SVGAGI. The length of the CDR3 is 14 residues. CDR3 DNA: TGTGCCAGCAGTCCTGGCGATAGCAATCAGCCCCAGCATTTT. Residues: CASSPGDSNQPQHF.

The gene calls are TRBV10-3 and TRBJ2-5, with 15 bases aligning to TRBD2. Germline V gene sequence: CDR1 ENHRY, CDR2 SYGVKD. The CDR3 loop spans 14 amino acids. The ends lost 11 bases at V and 3 bases at J; junction bases unmatched: 4. CDR3 nucleotides: TGTGCCGTTGGACTAGCGGGAGGGAAAGAGACCCAGTACTTC. As protein: CAVGLAGGKETQYF.

This clone was found once. The chain recombines TRBV27 with TRBJ2-7; possible D gene TRBD2, 7 bases. From germline, CDR1 is MNHEY and CDR2 SMNVEV (reference sequence). V was trimmed by 3 bases and J by 4 bases, leaving 10 bases between them. This CDR3 region has 13 residues. The CDR3 reads CASSFGRGYEQYF. The CDR3 region has the DNA TGTGCCAGCAGTTTTGGGAGGGGGTACGAGCAGTACTTC.

The gene calls are TRBV12-3 or TRBV12-4 and TRBJ2-7; D ambiguous. V shed 2 bases and J shed 6 bases, with 5 bases lying between them. The CDR3 loop spans 11 amino acids. The CDR3 region is CASSLTGEQYF. The CDR3 nucleotides read TGTGCCAGCAGTTTAACGGGCGAGCAGTACTTC.

The chain couples TRBV28 to TRBJ1-3; unclear D gene. V gave up 5 bases and J gave up 0 bases, with 5 bases separating them. The CDR3 contains 13 residues. Germline CDR1 reads MDHEN; CDR2 reads SYDVKM. The CDR3 is CASSEVSGNTIYF. The CDR3 DNA follows: TGTGCCAGCAGTGAAGTCTCTGGAAACACCATATATTTT.

V is TRBV27 and J is TRBJ2-7, with D maybe TRBD1 (5 bases). V lost 3 bases and J lost 3, with 9 bases in between. Germline V CDR1 and CDR2: MNHEY, SMNVEV (reference sequence). The CDR3 sequence is 13 residues long. CDR3 bases: TGTGCCAGCAGTTTGGGGCAGAGCTACGAGCAGTACTTC. Residues: CASSLGQSYEQYF.

The chain carries TRBV4-1 and TRBJ2-2; maybe TRBD1 (9 bases). CDR1 is MGHRA, CDR2 YSYEKL, per germline. V lost 3 bases to trimming and J lost 3 bases, with 14 bases between them. CDR3 length: 16 residues. CDR3 in amino acids: CASSQGQGLDTGELFF. CDR3 nucleotide sequence: TGCGCCAGCAGCCAGGGACAGGGACTAGACACCGGGGAGCTGTTTTTT.

Note on this clone: Compared with germline, one end of the junction differs, possibly owing to a read error. V usage is TRBV28 and J usage is TRBJ1-1; TRBD1 is a possible D gene (5 bases). This CDR3 is 13 amino acids long. Germline V gene data show CDR1 as MDHEN and CDR2 as SYDVKM. The CDR3 nucleotides are TGTGTCAGCGTGGGACCCATCAGCACTGAAGCTTTCTTT. This encodes CVSVGPISTEAFF. The complete variable domain, with remaining parts taken from reference TRBV28 and TRBJ1-1, reads DVKVTQSSRYLVKRTGEKVFLECVQDMDHENMFWYRQDPGLGLRLIYFSYDVKMKEKGDIPEGYSVSREKKERFSLILESASTNQTSMYLCVSVGPISTEAFFGQGTRLTVV.

This clone came up once. The chain joins TRBV5-1 to TRBJ1-4; 10 bases fit TRBD1. The CDR3 has 14 residues. From germline, CDR1 is SGHRS and CDR2 YFSETQ. V trimming: 3 bases; J trimming: 8 bases; junction bases outside the gene matches: 4. In nucleotides, the CDR3 is TGCGCCAGCAGCTGGACAGGGGGGCGCGAAAAACTGTTTTTT. Protein sequence: CASSWTGGREKLFF.

The rearrangement links TRBV24-1 to TRBJ2-2; 8 bases are a match to TRBD1. Germline V lookup: CDR1 KGHDR, CDR2 SFDVKD. The trim removed 0 bases at V and 5 bases at J, leaving 4 bases unmatched. The CDR3 is made up of 16 amino acids. CDR3 sequence (DNA): TGTGCCACCAGTGATTTGCAGGGGGCGCGTACCGGGGAGCTGTTTTTT. Translation: CATSDLQGARTGELFF.

In this sample, this clone turned up a few times. The chain combines TRBV4-1 with TRBJ2-7, with D tentatively TRBD1 (6 bases). Germline V gene data show CDR1 as MGHRA and CDR2 as YSYEKL. The CDR3 consists of 13 residues. The germline V and J ends were trimmed by 4 bases and 4 bases, with 11 bases remaining between them. The CDR3 is CASSPQDSYEQYF. DNA for the CDR3: TGCGCCAGCAGCCCCCAGGACAGTTACGAGCAGTACTTC.